This TCR beta chain appears in the sequencing data of a study of technical replicates of blood from four donors. Here immunoSEQ multiplex PCR was the method, and the copy in TCRdb shows in-frame clones only, minus some. Of roughly 76,000 clones detected, 91% appear once; the ten largest clones hold 0.3% to 0.5%. The germline gives CDR1 SGHTA, CDR2 FQGNSA. The V gene lost 5 bases and the J gene lost 2 bases, with 13 bases spanning the gap. The CDR3 extends over 15 amino acids. The rearrangement joins TRBV7-2 to TRBJ1-5; D might be TRBD1 (5 bases). This sequence was found in a human donor in good health. Some clones in this sample may be carry-over from other donors' samples. The specimen sequenced was T cells isolated from PBMCs. CDR3: CASSQTGAGNQPQHF. For the CDR3, the DNA is TGTGCCAGCAGCCAAACAGGAGCTGGCAATCAGCCCCAGCATTTT.